These T cell receptor beta chains were read from a single sample in a study of Ad26.COV2.S vaccination and SARS-CoV-2 variants. Here immunoSEQ multiplex PCR was the method, and the copy in TCRdb shows in-frame clones only, minus some. The repertoire consists of 400,000 or so clones, with less than 90% occurring once and the leading ten covering roughly 3%. Sequences were derived from peripheral blood, sampled in a trial of Ad26.COV2.S vaccine versus placebo. These receptors all stem from a person between 18 and 60 years old who received the Ad26.COV2.S COVID-19 vaccine or a placebo. The CDR3 runs from the conserved cysteine through the conserved F or W. Fields, in order: clone size, V gene, J gene, D gene, CDR3 DNA, CDR3 protein. The D gene is left open where the match is weak. Size is stated for part of the rows, as once, few or many counts, or as a class when the clone is expanded.

-	TRBV6-2/TRBV6-3	TRBJ1-6	-	TGTGCCAGCAGTTACCGTTTGAATTCACCCCTCCACTTT	CASSYRLNSPLHF
once	TRBV4-3	TRBJ1-2	-	TGCGCCAGCAGCCAAGATCTAAATGGCTACACCTTC	CASSQDLNGYTF
-	TRBV7-8	TRBJ1-5	-	TGTGCCAGCAGCGCCCAGAAACGGACAGATAGCAATCAGCCCCAGCATTTT	CASSAQKRTDSNQPQHF
-	TRBV24-1	TRBJ2-3	-	TGTGCCACCAGTGATTCAGAAACAGATACGCAGTATTTT	CATSDSETDTQYF
-	TRBV6-1	TRBJ1-2	-	TGTGCCAGCAGTGAAGCTTCAGCGAGCTATGGCTACACCTTC	CASSEASASYGYTF
-	TRBV5-6	TRBJ2-7	-	TGTGCCAGCAGCTTGGCCCCGGGAAGGGGCGAGCAGTACTTC	CASSLAPGRGEQYF
-	TRBV4-1	TRBJ2-7	-	TGCGCCAGCAGCCAAGATCTGGGGACATACTACGAGCAGTACTTC	CASSQDLGTYYEQYF
-	TRBV27	TRBJ2-5	TRBD1	TGTGCCAGCAGTTTATCCACAGGGGGCGTGGGGGGGACCCAGTACTTC	CASSLSTGGVGGTQYF
-	TRBV19	TRBJ2-5	-	TGTGCCAGTAGTATTGGGCAGGTATTACAAGAGACCCAGTACTTC	CASSIGQVLQETQYF
-	TRBV7-9	TRBJ1-1	TRBD1	TGTGCCAGCAGCTTTTTCAGTAGGGGGCAGGGAACTGAAGCTTTCTTT	CASSFFSRGQGTEAFF
-	TRBV2	TRBJ1-1	-	TGTGCCGGACATGGAAGGGCTGAAGCTTTCTTT	CAGHGRAEAFF
-	TRBV6-6	TRBJ2-5	-	TGTGCCAGCAGTACGCGGGGAATTCAAGAGACCCAGTACTTC	CASSTRGIQETQYF
once	TRBV2	TRBJ1-1	TRBD1	TGTGCCAGCGGAACAACAGGGGCTGAAGCTTTCTTT	CASGTTGAEAFF
-	TRBV5-1	TRBJ2-2	-	TGCGCCAGCAGCTTGGAGGAACTGGACACCGGGGAGCTGTTTTTT	CASSLEELDTGELFF